Below are 14 T cell receptor beta chains sequenced from a single sample in a study of monozygotic twins with inflammatory bowel disease. TCRdb re-called the 5' RACE reads and shows each CDR3 protein once, DNA omitted. The ten most abundant clones cover under 3.5% of a sample with 150,000 to 200,000 distinct CDR3 sequences. The specimen sequenced was blood. The receptors shown here come from a human donor with ulcerative colitis or Crohn's disease, or a healthy co-twin of an affected twin (not recorded which).

The rearrangement joins TRBV5-1 to TRBJ2-3; TCRdb's assignment of TRBD1 cannot be checked, as there is no DNA. CDR3 length: 14 amino acids. Germline lookup yields CDR1 SGHRS and CDR2 YFSETQ. CDR3 protein: CASSLPGGGDTQYF.

The chain couples TRBV5-5 to TRBJ2-1; TCRdb's D call of TRBD1 is untestable without DNA. Germline lookup yields CDR1 SGHKS and CDR2 YYEKEE (reference sequence). This CDR3 region has 16 residues. The CDR3 loop is CASSPNRGLSYNEQFF.

V usage is TRBV6-6 and J usage is TRBJ1-2; the TRBD1 assignment by TCRdb is unverifiable without DNA. The CDR3 is 14 residues long. Germline V lookup: CDR1 MNHNY, CDR2 SVGAGI (reference sequence). CDR3 sequence reads: CASTYRHENYGYTF.

The chain is built from TRBV14 and TRBJ2-3; TCRdb picks TRBD1, but there is no DNA to check that call. The CDR3 contains 15 residues. In germline, CDR1 is SGHDN, CDR2 FVKESK. The CDR3 is CASSQRGVGTDTQYF.

This rearrangement joins TRBV5-8 to TRBJ1-1; checking the TCRdb D call of TRBD1 is not possible without DNA. Germline loops: CDR1 SGHTS, CDR2 YDEGEE. The CDR3 contains 17 residues. The CDR3 here is CASPFPPGQGGNTEAFF.

The chain combines TRBV28 with TRBJ2-3. Looked up from germline, CDR1 is MDHEN and CDR2 is SYDVKM. CDR3 length: 14 amino acids. CDR3 amino acids: CASSSGDSTDTQYF.

The CDR3 is CASSDQVLPNSPLHF. The chain employs TRBV9 and TRBJ1-6. The CDR3 totals 15 residues. CDR1 and CDR2 from the germline V gene are SGDLS and YYNGEE. The full variable domain, rest sourced from reference TRBV9 and TRBJ1-6, is DSGVTQTPKHLITATGQRVTLRCSPRSGDLSVYWYQQSLDQGLQFLIQYYNGEERAKGNILERFSAQQFPDLHSELNLSSLELGDSALYFCASSDQVLPNSPLHFGNGTRLTVT.

The CDR3 loop is CASSPLDDAGNTIYF. V is TRBV6-1 and J is TRBJ1-3. Germline assignment: CDR1 MNHNS and CDR2 SASEGT. The CDR3 runs to 15 residues.

The rearrangement joins TRBV20-1 to TRBJ2-2; the D gene TCRdb calls, TRBD2, cannot be checked with no DNA. The CDR3 contains 15 residues. Germline CDR1 is DFQATT and CDR2 is SNEGSKA (reference sequence). The CDR3 reads CSARRLAVETGELFF.

The chain has TRBV15 and TRBJ2-6. CDR3 size: 17 residues. Germline V gene data show CDR1 as LNHNV and CDR2 as YYDKDF (reference sequence). The chain's CDR3 is CATSRDSTGSGANVLTF.

The rearrangement links TRBV12-5 to TRBJ2-1; TCRdb calls TRBD2, which cannot be checked without DNA. There are 17 residues in the CDR3. CDR1 is LGHNT, CDR2 FRNRAP, per germline. CDR3 region: CASATVSTLPSVNEQFF.

The chain is built from TRBV7-6 and TRBJ1-6; TCRdb gives TRBD1 as the D gene, but with no DNA this cannot be confirmed. Germline CDR1 reads SGHVS; CDR2 reads FNYEAQ. The CDR3 is 14 residues long. The CDR3 reads CASSPRQGNSPLHF.

J is TRBJ2-3 and V is TRBV28. Germline V CDR1 and CDR2: MDHEN, SYDVKM. The CDR3 extends over 17 amino acids. The CDR3 protein is CASRTKYTQEFKDTQYF.

The chain's CDR3 is CASSLSGASNSGNTIYF. This chain uses TRBV7-3 with TRBJ1-3; TCRdb picks TRBD1, but there is no DNA to check that call. This CDR3 region has 17 residues. The germline V gene encodes CDR1 SGHTA and CDR2 FQGTGA.